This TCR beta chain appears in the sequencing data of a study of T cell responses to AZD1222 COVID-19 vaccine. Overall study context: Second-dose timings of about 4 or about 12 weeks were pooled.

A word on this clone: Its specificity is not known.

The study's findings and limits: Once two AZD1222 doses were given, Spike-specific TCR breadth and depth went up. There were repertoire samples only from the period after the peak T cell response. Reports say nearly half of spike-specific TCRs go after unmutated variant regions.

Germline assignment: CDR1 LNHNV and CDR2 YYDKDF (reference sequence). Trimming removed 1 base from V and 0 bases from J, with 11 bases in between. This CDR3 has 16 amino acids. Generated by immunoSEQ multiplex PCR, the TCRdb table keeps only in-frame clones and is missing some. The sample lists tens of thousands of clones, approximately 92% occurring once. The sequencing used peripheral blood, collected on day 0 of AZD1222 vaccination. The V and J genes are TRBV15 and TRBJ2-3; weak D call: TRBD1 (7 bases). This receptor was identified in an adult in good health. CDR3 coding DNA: TGTGCCACCAGCAGAGTAGCAGGGGGGAGCACAGATACGCAGTATTTT. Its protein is CATSRVAGGSTDTQYF. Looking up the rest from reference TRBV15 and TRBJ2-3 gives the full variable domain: DAMVIQNPRYQVTQFGKPVTLSCSQTLNHNVMYWYQQKSSQAPKLLFHYYDKDFNNEADTPDNFQSRRPNTSFCFLDIRSPGLGDTAMYLCATSRVAGGSTDTQYFGPGTRLTVL.